This entry lists 25 T cell receptor beta chains sequenced from one sample in a study of blood T cells in healthy people across ages (dated by TCRdb to about 2015). Receptors were amplified or captured by 5' RACE. The sequencer listed for this sample is Illumina HiSeq 2500. The second PCR ran for about 7 to 11 cycles and used a J-beta primer mix along with a sample-barcoded 5' primer. TCRdb passed the public sequencing reads through fastp at Q25 and MiXCR, retaining productive beta sequences. For every CDR3 protein sequence, its rows merge into one entry that carries the most common genes and DNA. The sample table lists roughly 680,000 distinct CDR3 sequences, approximately 52% of them with a count of one. Roughly 14% of the sample comes from the top ten. Sequenced material: blood. These receptors all stem from an elderly woman in good health.

V gene TRBV2 combines with J gene TRBJ2-5; 11 nucleotides align to TRBD2. This CDR3 is built from 14 residues. V was clipped by 5 bases and J by 3 bases; unmatched bases: 2. CDR1 and CDR2 (germline): SNHLY, FYNNEI. The CDR3 DNA follows: TGTGCCAGCAGTCGACTAGCGGGAAAAGAGACCCAGTACTTC. It is translated as CASSRLAGKETQYF.

This clonotype occurred many times. The V call is TRBV5-1, the J call TRBJ2-3; 10 bases map to TRBD1. CDR3 size: 17 residues. CDR1 is SGHRS and CDR2 is YFSETQ in the germline V gene. The J segment lost 5 bases and the V segment lost 0 bases, leaving 9 bases of the junction unmatched. CDR3 coding DNA: TGCGCCAGCAGCTTGGCCAGAGACAGGGGGCAGGGAGATACGCAGTATTTT. It is translated as CASSLARDRGQGDTQYF.

The chain combines TRBV20-1 with TRBJ2-7, with TRBD2 as a possible D gene (6 bases). Looked up from germline, CDR1 is DFQATT and CDR2 is SNEGSKA (reference sequence). The CDR3 is 16 amino acids. Deletions cut 2 bases from V and 1 base from J, with 18 bases between. CDR3 sequence: CSARWLEGGGSYEQYF. The CDR3, as DNA: TGCAGTGCTAGATGGCTTGAGGGAGGCGGATCCTACGAGCAGTACTTC.

This clonotype was detected ten times or more. The chain has TRBV29-1 and TRBJ2-7; 7 bases are shared with TRBD2. V was pared by 6 bases and J by 0 bases, with 8 bases of the junction left unmatched. The germline CDR1 and CDR2 sequences are SQVTM and ANQGSEA. The length of the CDR3 is 14 residues. The CDR3 region has the DNA TGCAGCGTCGCGGGGACTACTAGCTCCTACGAGCAGTACTTC. It is translated as CSVAGTTSSYEQYF.

Remarks on this clonotype: The junction differs from germline at one of its ends, possibly a read error. This sequence joins TRBV25-1 and TRBJ2-4; 8 nucleotides agree with TRBD1. Germline loops: CDR1 MGHDK, CDR2 SYGVNS. The CDR3 loop spans 17 amino acids. The CDR3 DNA follows: TGTGCCAGCAGTGAGTTGGGTGGACAGGGTGGCAAAAACGTTCAGTACTTC. Translated, it gives CASSELGGQGGKNVQYF.

V usage is TRBV14 and J usage is TRBJ2-1; 8 bases align to TRBD2. J was trimmed by 9 bases and V by 1 base; bases with no gene match: 5. Looked up from germline, CDR1 is SGHDN and CDR2 is FVKESK. The CDR3 sequence is 14 residues long. The CDR3 coding sequence is TGTGCCAGCAGCCAAGCAACGGGGGGGGCTGAGCAGTTCTTC. Translating it yields CASSQATGGAEQFF.

As to this clonotype: Given a much more abundant clone one base away, this may be a read error. The genes are TRBV6-5 and TRBJ2-7; D unclear. The germline CDR1 and CDR2 sequences are MNHEY and SVGAGI. Between the trimmed V and J ends, which lost 5 bases and 4 bases, there was a span of 15 bases. The CDR3 is made up of 14 amino acids. CDR3 region: CASSDDHGPYEQYF. The CDR3 DNA follows: TGTGCCAGCAGTGACGATCACGGCCCATACGAGCAGTACTTC.

This clonotype came up a few times. J is TRBJ1-3 and V is TRBV6-5; D is perhaps TRBD1 (5 bases). This CDR3 contains 15 residues. V lost 10 bases and J lost 0, with 16 bases in between. Germline V gene sequence: CDR1 MNHEY, CDR2 SVGAGI. Here the CDR3 DNA reads TGTGCCACCGCTCGGGGGGGAAGCTCTGGAAACACCATATATTTT. This codes for CATARGGSSGNTIYF.

The gene calls are TRBV30 and TRBJ1-1, with D perhaps matching TRBD1 (6 bases). The CDR3 loop spans 15 amino acids. V gave up 4 bases and J gave up 4 bases, with 19 bases separating them. Germline V gene data show CDR1 as GTSNPN and CDR2 as SVGIG (reference sequence). The DNA for the CDR3 is TGTGCCTGGATAACAGGGAGGAGAAATGGCACTGAAGCTTTCTTT. Protein sequence: CAWITGRRNGTEAFF.

This clonotype appeared a single time. The chain employs TRBV7-2 and TRBJ2-7, with 10 bases that match TRBD1. Trimming took 7 bases from V and 1 from J; bases not matched to a gene: 7. CDR1 and CDR2 from the germline V gene are SGHTA and FQGNSA. The CDR3 has 15 residues. The CDR3, as DNA: TGTGCCAGCACCTACGACAGGGGGCAATCCTACGAGCAGTACTTC. Translating gives CASTYDRGQSYEQYF.

The chain recombines TRBV30 with TRBJ2-7; D is undetermined. Trimming took off 4 bases at V and 3 bases at J, with 7 bases between the two ends. The germline CDR1 and CDR2 sequences are GTSNPN and SVGIG (reference sequence). This CDR3 is built from 11 residues. The CDR3 region has the DNA TGTGCCTGGACCTTGGGCTACGAGCAGTACTTC. Translation: CAWTLGYEQYF.

This clonotype occurred many times. The V call is TRBV20-1, the J call TRBJ2-4; D tentatively fits TRBD1 or TRBD2 (5 bases each). Germline lookup yields CDR1 DFQATT and CDR2 SNEGSKA (reference sequence). The CDR3 is 17 amino acids. V lost 3 bases, J lost 0 bases, and 18 bases lay in between. The CDR3, as DNA: TGCAGTGCTAGTGATCGGGGCTACCTATTAGCCAAAAACATTCAGTACTTC. This gives the protein CSASDRGYLLAKNIQYF.

A note on this clonotype: A much larger clone sits a single nucleotide away, making a read error possible. V and J are TRBV4-2 and TRBJ1-4; D is ambiguous. The germline V gene has CDR1 LGHNA and CDR2 YNFKEQ. The CDR3 consists of 15 residues. The CDR3 protein is CANSPRAATNEKLFF. In DNA form, the CDR3 reads TGTGCCAACAGCCCACGGGCAGCAACTAATGAAAAACTGTTTTTT.

This chain links TRBV28 with TRBJ2-1; 8 nucleotides align to TRBD1. Germline loops: CDR1 MDHEN, CDR2 SYDVKM. Trimming at V came to 5 bases and at J to 0 bases, leaving 18 bases not matched to a gene. The CDR3 loop spans 20 amino acids. The CDR3 loop reads CASSPWTGYGLQSSYNEQFF. As DNA, the CDR3 is TGTGCCAGCAGTCCCTGGACAGGGTATGGCCTACAATCCTCCTACAATGAGCAGTTCTTC.

This chain links TRBV20-1 with TRBJ2-5, with 8 bases identical to TRBD1. CDR1 is DFQATT, CDR2 SNEGSKA, per germline (reference sequence). The J segment lost 5 bases and the V segment lost 6 bases, leaving 11 bases of the junction unmatched. This CDR3 has 14 amino acids. As DNA, the CDR3 is TGCAGTGCCACACCCAGGGGGCGTGGGGAGACCCAGTACTTC. This codes for CSATPRGRGETQYF.

The sample holds many counts of this clonotype. The V and J genes are TRBV7-3 and TRBJ2-1; 10 bases are shared with TRBD2. Germline CDR1 reads SGHTA; CDR2 reads FQGTGA. This CDR3 region has 17 residues. The V and J ends lost 5 bases and 7 bases, in that order; junction bases with no gene match: 14. For the CDR3, the DNA is TGTGCCAGCAGCACCACTGGTCGGCTAGCGGGAGCAAATGAGCAGTTCTTC. Translation: CASSTTGRLAGANEQFF.

The J gene is TRBJ2-7, the V gene TRBV7-9; 8 bases map to TRBD1. Per the germline V gene, CDR1 is SEHNR and CDR2 is FQNEAQ (reference sequence). The CDR3 runs to 16 residues. V shed 5 bases and J 1 base; nucleotides not matched to a gene: 10. DNA for the CDR3: TGTGCCAGCAGCCCTTCACTAAACAGGGGGTCCTACGAGCAGTACTTC. This sequence encodes CASSPSLNRGSYEQYF. Variable domain in full (rest from reference TRBV7-9 and TRBJ2-7): DTGVSQNPRHKITKRGQNVTFRCDPISEHNRLYWYRQTLGQGPEFLTYFQNEAQLEKSRLLSDRFSAERPKGSFSTLEIQRTEQGDSAMYLCASSPSLNRGSYEQYFGPGTRLTVT.

The sample holds many counts of this clonotype. The chain employs TRBV20-1 and TRBJ2-5, with D unclear. The V end was cut by 1 base, the J end by 5 bases, with 11 bases between. The CDR3 contains 13 residues. Germline assignment: CDR1 DFQATT and CDR2 SNEGSKA (reference sequence). This CDR3 is CSARAAKLETQYF. Here the CDR3 DNA reads TGCAGTGCTAGAGCCGCGAAGTTGGAGACCCAGTACTTC.

Remarks on this clonotype: This may arise from a read error, as a much more abundant clone is one base away. The chain recombines TRBV20-1 with TRBJ2-7; TRBD1 agrees at 8 bases. The CDR3 is 17 residues long. With 0 bases clipped from V and 6 bases from J, the junction kept 16 bases outside the gene matches. Germline values: CDR1 DFQATT, CDR2 SNEGSKA (reference sequence). Here the CDR3 reads CSARDPAWGQARGEQYF. CDR3 DNA sequence: TGCAGTGCTAGAGATCCGGCCTGGGGACAGGCCAGGGGCGAGCAGTACTTC.

This clonotype has only a few counts. The chain links TRBV20-1 to TRBJ1-1; 8 nucleotides line up with TRBD1. The V gene end was trimmed by 5 bases and the J gene end by 10 bases; junction bases not matched to a gene: 9. Per germline, CDR1 DFQATT and CDR2 SNEGSKA (reference sequence). The CDR3 has 12 amino acids. CDR3 DNA: TGCAGTGCTCTAGGACAGGGTTGGTTAGCTTTCTTT. Amino acid sequence: CSALGQGWLAFF.

This clonotype came up a few times. The V gene is TRBV3-1, the J gene TRBJ2-2, with 9 nucleotides matching TRBD2. The CDR3 contains 15 residues. With 1 base clipped from V and 6 bases from J, the junction kept 3 bases outside the gene matches. The germline V gene has CDR1 LGHDT and CDR2 YNNKEL (reference sequence). The CDR3 coding sequence is TGTGCCAGCAGCCAAGCAGCGGGAGGCCCCGGGGAGCTGTTTTTT. Its translation: CASSQAAGGPGELFF.

The chain recombines TRBV4-2 with TRBJ2-1, with D possibly matching TRBD2 (6 bases). Trimming cost V 0 bases and J 2 bases, with 26 bases left between them. Germline CDR1 reads LGHNA; CDR2 reads YNFKEQ. The CDR3 extends over 21 amino acids. CDR3 in DNA: TGTGCCAGCAGCCAAGATGCCTCCCCCGGAGCATGGGAGGACCCCTACAATGAGCAGTTCTTC. This gives the protein CASSQDASPGAWEDPYNEQFF.

The chain has TRBV3-1 and TRBJ2-1; D may be TRBD1 (6 bases). CDR1 is LGHDT and CDR2 is YNNKEL in the germline V gene (reference sequence). The CDR3 totals 16 residues. Trimming took off 4 bases at V and 7 bases at J, with 20 bases between the two ends. The CDR3 here is CASSPATGGYVNEQFF. The CDR3, as DNA: TGTGCCAGCAGCCCAGCGACAGGAGGTTATGTGAATGAGCAGTTCTTC.

The CDR3 is CSASSILARETQYF. The CDR3 DNA reads TGCAGTGCTAGTTCAATACTAGCTAGAGAGACCCAGTACTTC. The chain recombines TRBV20-1 with TRBJ2-5, with D possibly TRBD2 on 6 matching bases. The CDR3 spans 14 residues. The V gene lost 3 bases and the J gene lost 4 bases, with 15 bases spanning the gap. CDR1 is DFQATT, CDR2 SNEGSKA, per germline (reference sequence).

There are many counts of this clonotype. This sequence joins TRBV5-1 and TRBJ2-5, with 10 bases aligning to TRBD2. Germline CDR1 and CDR2: SGHRS and YFSETQ. V gave up 7 bases and J gave up 1 base; unmatched junction bases: 4. This CDR3 contains 14 residues. The CDR3 protein is CASHSGRPQETQYF. CDR3 coding DNA: TGCGCCAGCCATAGCGGGAGGCCCCAAGAGACCCAGTACTTC. Drawing the rest from reference TRBV5-1 and TRBJ2-5, the complete variable domain is KAGVTQTPRYLIKTRGQQVTLSCSPISGHRSVSWYQQTPGQGLQFLFEYFSETQRNKGNFPGRFSGRQFSNSRSEMNVSTLELGDSALYLCASHSGRPQETQYFGPGTRLLVL.